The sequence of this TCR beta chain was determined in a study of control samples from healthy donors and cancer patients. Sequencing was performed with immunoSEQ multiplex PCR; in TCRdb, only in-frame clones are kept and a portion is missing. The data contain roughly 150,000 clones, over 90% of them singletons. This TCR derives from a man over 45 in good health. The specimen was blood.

The CDR3 here is CASSPSGRNIQYF. The CDR3 DNA reads as TGTGCCAGCTCACCTAGCGGCAGAAACATTCAGTACTTC. V gene TRBV18 combines with J gene TRBJ2-4, with TRBD2 as a possible D gene (6 bases). The germline V and J ends were trimmed by 3 bases and 6 bases, with 9 bases remaining between them. From germline, CDR1 is KGHSH and CDR2 LQKENI. This CDR3 region has 13 residues.